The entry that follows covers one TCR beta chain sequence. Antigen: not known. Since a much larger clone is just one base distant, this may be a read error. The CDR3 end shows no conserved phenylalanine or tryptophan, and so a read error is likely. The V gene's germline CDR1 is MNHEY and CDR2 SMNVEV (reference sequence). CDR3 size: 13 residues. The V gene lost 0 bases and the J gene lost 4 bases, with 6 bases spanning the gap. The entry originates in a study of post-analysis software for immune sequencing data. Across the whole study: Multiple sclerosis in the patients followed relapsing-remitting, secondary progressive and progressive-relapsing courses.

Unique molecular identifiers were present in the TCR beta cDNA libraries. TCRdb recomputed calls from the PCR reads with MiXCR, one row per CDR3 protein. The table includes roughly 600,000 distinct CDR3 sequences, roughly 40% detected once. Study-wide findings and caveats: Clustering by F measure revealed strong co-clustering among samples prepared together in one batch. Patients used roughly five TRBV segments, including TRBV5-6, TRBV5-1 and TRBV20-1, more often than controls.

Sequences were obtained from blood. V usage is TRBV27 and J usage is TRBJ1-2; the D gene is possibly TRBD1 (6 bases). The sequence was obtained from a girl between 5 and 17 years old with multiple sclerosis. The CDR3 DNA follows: TGTGCCAGCAGTTTATCAGGGGGCTATGGCTACACCTGC. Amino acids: CASSLSGGYGYTC.